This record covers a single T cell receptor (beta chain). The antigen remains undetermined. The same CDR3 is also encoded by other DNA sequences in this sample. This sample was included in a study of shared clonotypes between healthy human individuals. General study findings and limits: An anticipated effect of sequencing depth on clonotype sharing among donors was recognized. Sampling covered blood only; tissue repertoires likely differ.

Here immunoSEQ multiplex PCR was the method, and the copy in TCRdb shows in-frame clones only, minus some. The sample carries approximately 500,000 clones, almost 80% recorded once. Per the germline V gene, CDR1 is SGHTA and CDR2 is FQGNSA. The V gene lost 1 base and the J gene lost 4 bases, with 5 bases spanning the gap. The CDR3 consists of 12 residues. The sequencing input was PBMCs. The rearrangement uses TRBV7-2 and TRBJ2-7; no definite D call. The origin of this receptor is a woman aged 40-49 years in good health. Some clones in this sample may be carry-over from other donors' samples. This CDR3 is CASSLGRYEQYF. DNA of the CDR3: TGTGCCAGCAGCTTAGGGCGGTACGAGCAGTACTTC.